This TCR beta chain comes out of a study of cytomegalovirus exposure and HLA in healthy donors. The germline gives CDR1 LGHNA, CDR2 YNFKEQ. The CDR3 consists of 18 residues. V dropped 1 base and J dropped 0; count of bases not matched to a gene: 5. Only a few counts were recorded for this clone. PCR used 60 Vbeta primers and 13 Jbeta primers. Profiled with immunoSEQ multiplex PCR; TCRdb holds only in-frame clones, not every one. Among approximately 160,000 clones, around 80% were seen once, and the ten largest hold more than 0.8%. This chain connects TRBV4-2 to TRBJ1-4; 10 nucleotides agree with TRBD1. The receptor comes from a woman between 40 and 55 years old in good health and CMV-seronegative. Input material: PBMCs. Written as DNA, the CDR3 is TGTGCCAGCAGCCAAGGGGACAGGGGAGCCGCAACTAATGAAAAACTGTTTTTT. This sequence encodes CASSQGDRGAATNEKLFF.